Listed here are 26 T cell receptor beta chains from one sample, sequenced in a study of blood T cells in healthy people across ages. A J-beta primer mix and a sample-barcoded 5' primer were used in a second PCR of about 7 to 12 cycles. TCRdb recomputed calls from the 5' RACE reads with MiXCR, one row per CDR3 protein. The profile shows about 570,000 distinct CDR3 sequences, approximately 25% of them singletons. The sample consisted of blood. Every receptor here comes from a woman in her seventies in good health.

In this sample, this clonotype turned up once. The chain carries TRBV2 and TRBJ2-5, with D possibly matching TRBD1 (5 bases). The last part of the DNA fits TRBJ2-1 better; the J call may be wrong. The CDR3 covers 15 residues. The germline V gene encodes CDR1 SNHLY and CDR2 FYNNEI. CDR3 nucleotide sequence: TGTGCCAGCAGTGATAGGCAGCCCAGGGTTAATGAGCAGTTCTTC. Translation gives CASSDRQPRVNEQFF.

This clonotype was detected many times. J is TRBJ2-6 and V is TRBV7-2; unclear D gene. CDR1 and CDR2 (germline): SGHTA, FQGNSA. V lost 5 bases to trimming and J lost 0 bases, with 8 bases between them. The CDR3 runs to 15 residues. Written as DNA, the CDR3 is TGTGCCAGCAGCCAATCGAGCTCTGGGGCCAACGTCCTGACTTTC. It encodes CASSQSSSGANVLTF.

This clonotype was observed a few times. This chain connects TRBV18 to TRBJ2-7; D remains unclear. Trimming cost V 1 base and J 2 bases, with 9 bases left between them. The CDR3 sequence is 14 residues long. The germline V gene encodes CDR1 KGHSH and CDR2 LQKENI. The CDR3 here is CASSPRGRTYEQYF. In nucleotides, the CDR3 is TGTGCCAGCTCACCACGTGGTAGGACCTACGAGCAGTACTTC.

This clonotype has only a few counts. This sequence joins TRBV20-1 and TRBJ2-5; D may be TRBD2 (7 bases). Germline V gene lookup returns CDR1 DFQATT and CDR2 SNEGSKA (reference sequence). Trimming cost V 6 bases and J 2 bases, with 16 bases left between them. The length of the CDR3 is 14 residues. The CDR3: CSAWEGGSQETQYF. CDR3 sequence (DNA): TGCAGTGCCTGGGAGGGGGGCTCTCAAGAGACCCAGTACTTC.

The chain recombines TRBV6-2 or TRBV6-3 with TRBJ2-5, with D possibly TRBD2 on 7 matching bases. V lost 6 bases and J 5 bases, leaving 19 bases between the germline ends. Per germline, CDR1 MNHEY and CDR2 SVGEGT. This CDR3 has 15 amino acids. The CDR3 DNA reads TGTGCCAGCAGCTTGGCCTCGGGGGGCCCCGAGACCCAGTACTTC. Its protein is CASSLASGGPETQYF.

This clonotype was observed a handful of times. The chain links TRBV2 to TRBJ1-4; D gene uncertain. This CDR3 is 13 amino acids long. V was cut by 8 bases and J by 8 bases, with 15 bases left in between. Germline CDR1 reads SNHLY; CDR2 reads FYNNEI. The CDR3 reads CASRLIMGEKLFF. The CDR3 nucleotides are TGTGCCAGCCGGTTGATAATGGGGGAAAAACTGTTTTTT.

Remarks on this clonotype: A junction boundary mismatches the germline segment, possibly from a read error. This chain uses TRBV19 with TRBJ1-5; D is uncertain. This CDR3 is 15 amino acids long. Germline V gene data show CDR1 as LNHDA and CDR2 as SQIVND (reference sequence). Here the CDR3 reads CASSNSNQGNQPQHF. Written as DNA, the CDR3 is TGTGCCAGCAGTAACTCGAATCAGGGCAATCAGCCCCAGCATTTT.

This clonotype occurred a few times. CDR3 sequence: CASSATGNSYNEQFF. The CDR3 DNA reads as TGCGCCAGCAGCGCAACAGGAAACTCCTACAATGAGCAGTTCTTC. This chain connects TRBV5-1 to TRBJ2-1; D perhaps matches TRBD1 (5 bases). The CDR3 is 15 residues long. Germline-derived CDR1 and CDR2 are SGHRS and YFSETQ. V lost 4 bases, J lost 0 bases, and 11 bases lay in between. Full variable domain (rest looked up from reference TRBV5-1 and TRBJ2-1): KAGVTQTPRYLIKTRGQQVTLSCSPISGHRSVSWYQQTPGQGLQFLFEYFSETQRNKGNFPGRFSGRQFSNSRSEMNVSTLELGDSALYLCASSATGNSYNEQFFGPGTRLTVL.

The rearrangement joins TRBV30 to TRBJ1-2; D remains ambiguous. V dropped 0 bases and J dropped 6 bases, with 14 bases sitting between them. The germline gives CDR1 GTSNPN, CDR2 SVGIG (reference sequence). This CDR3 spans 14 amino acids. The CDR3 nucleotides read TGTGCCTGGAGTGTACTGTTAGTTCGGGATGGCTACACCTTC. Translating it yields CAWSVLLVRDGYTF.

This clonotype has at least ten counts. The chain employs TRBV7-2 and TRBJ2-6; D gene ambiguous. V was cut by 3 bases and J by 2 bases, with 14 bases left in between. From germline, CDR1 is SGHTA and CDR2 FQGNSA. The CDR3 consists of 17 residues. In DNA, the CDR3 is TGTGCCAGCAGCTTTAGGATCTCTGGGGCTGGGGCCAACGTCCTGACTTTC. This sequence encodes CASSFRISGAGANVLTF.

This clonotype came up a few times. The V call is TRBV20-1, the J call TRBJ2-5; no reliable D call. The DNA matches TRBJ2-1 better at its end, which makes the J call doubtful. The CDR3 consists of 13 residues. CDR1 is DFQATT, CDR2 SNEGSKA, per germline (reference sequence). CDR3 in DNA: TGCAGTGCCCCGAGGCCCAGAAACCATGAGCAGTTCTTC. Translating it yields CSAPRPRNHEQFF.

There are a few counts of this clonotype. This sequence joins TRBV7-2 and TRBJ2-3, with a possible D match to TRBD1 (5 bases). V was cut by 3 bases and J by 3 bases, with 7 bases left in between. Germline assignment: CDR1 SGHTA and CDR2 FQGNSA. The CDR3 is 13 amino acids. Here the CDR3 DNA reads TGTGCCAGCAGCTTCAGACAGACAGATACGCAGTATTTT. Amino acid sequence: CASSFRQTDTQYF. The variable domain in full, with the rest retrieved from reference TRBV7-2 and TRBJ2-3, is GAGVSQSPSNKVTEKGKDVELRCDPISGHTALYWYRQSLGQGLEFLIYFQGNSAPDKSGLPSDRFSAERTGGSVSTLTIQRTQQEDSAVYLCASSFRQTDTQYFGPGTRLTVL.

This sequence joins TRBV7-2 and TRBJ1-2; no clear D. CDR1 SGHTA and CDR2 FQGNSA come from the germline V gene. Trimming cost V 1 base and J 5 bases, with 11 bases left between them. The CDR3 length is 14 residues. The CDR3, as DNA: TGTGCCAGCAGCTTAGGCATCATTTCTTATGGCTACACCTTC. Protein sequence: CASSLGIISYGYTF.

The chain combines TRBV5-1 with TRBJ2-5; D possibly uses TRBD1 or TRBD2 (8 bases each). The DNA end lines up better with TRBJ2-1; the J call may be wrong. Per germline, CDR1 SGHRS and CDR2 YFSETQ. The length of the CDR3 is 16 residues. The CDR3: CASSSGSTGAGGEQFF. For the CDR3, the DNA is TGCGCCAGCAGCTCTGGGTCGACAGGGGCGGGGGGTGAGCAGTTCTTC.

The sample holds a few counts of this clonotype. The chain recombines TRBV30 with TRBJ2-7; no firm D call. CDR3 size: 13 residues. Trimming removed 1 base from V and 4 bases from J, with 11 bases in between. Germline CDR1 is GTSNPN and CDR2 is SVGIG (reference sequence). DNA of the CDR3: TGTGCCTGGAGTGATGGGGTGGGGTACGAGCAGTACTTC. The encoded protein is CAWSDGVGYEQYF.

The chain joins TRBV6-1 to TRBJ1-2; possibly TRBD1 for D (5 bases). This CDR3 is built from 17 residues. V lost 2 bases and J 5 bases, leaving 21 bases between the germline ends. The V gene's germline CDR1 is MNHNS and CDR2 SASEGT. CDR3 in DNA: TGTGCCAGCAGTGAACTGGGAGGAGCCTCCGGGGCTTATGGCTACACCTTC. This codes for CASSELGGASGAYGYTF.

The chain carries TRBV6-1 and TRBJ2-5, with TRBD1 identical over 10 bases. The DNA end is more similar to TRBJ2-1, so the J call may be wrong. In germline, CDR1 is MNHNS, CDR2 SASEGT. The length of the CDR3 is 14 residues. The CDR3 loop reads CASSPGQGLNEQFF. Here the CDR3 DNA reads TGTGCCAGCAGTCCGGGACAGGGGTTGAATGAGCAGTTCTTC.

This clonotype was observed a handful of times. The chain uses TRBV20-1 and TRBJ2-5; weak D call: TRBD2 (5 bases). Germline assignment: CDR1 DFQATT and CDR2 SNEGSKA (reference sequence). CDR3 length: 13 amino acids. V was pared by 6 bases and J by 8 bases, with 19 bases between. CDR3 amino acids: CSAKEVPGRTQYF. CDR3 coding DNA: TGCAGTGCGAAGGAGGTACCGGGTAGAACCCAGTACTTC.

The V and J genes are TRBV20-1 and TRBJ1-1; D unresolved. This CDR3 is 14 amino acids long. V lost 0 bases and J lost 1, with 9 bases in between. Germline V gene data show CDR1 as DFQATT and CDR2 as SNEGSKA (reference sequence). CDR3 loop: CSARDPGRNTEAFF. The CDR3 DNA reads as TGCAGTGCTAGAGATCCGGGCCGGAACACTGAAGCTTTCTTT.

This rearrangement joins TRBV10-2 to TRBJ2-5; D possibly uses TRBD1 or TRBD2 (6 bases each). Trimming pared 8 bases from V and 8 bases from J, leaving 18 bases between. The CDR3 contains 13 residues. The germline CDR1 and CDR2 sequences are WSHSY and SAAADI. The CDR3 loop is CASSGDRPGTQYF. The CDR3 DNA is TGCGCCAGCTCGGGAGACAGGCCTGGCACCCAGTACTTC.

The CDR3 sequence: CASSLSRRQGPYNSPLHF. For the CDR3, the DNA is TGTGCCAGCAGCTTATCCCGCAGACAGGGCCCCTATAATTCACCCCTCCACTTT. The chain uses TRBV7-2 and TRBJ1-6; 7 bases align to TRBD1. Germline CDR1 and CDR2: SGHTA and FQGNSA. V lost 2 bases, J lost 2 bases, and 9 bases stayed unmatched. The CDR3 covers 18 residues. Full variable domain (rest looked up from reference TRBV7-2 and TRBJ1-6): GAGVSQSPSNKVTEKGKDVELRCDPISGHTALYWYRQSLGQGLEFLIYFQGNSAPDKSGLPSDRFSAERTGGSVSTLTIQRTQQEDSAVYLCASSLSRRQGPYNSPLHFGNGTRLTVT.

This rearrangement joins TRBV9 to TRBJ2-7; 12 positions match TRBD2. With the DNA end fitting TRBJ2-1 better, the J assignment may be wrong. Germline V gene lookup returns CDR1 SGDLS and CDR2 YYNGEE. This CDR3 spans 15 amino acids. In DNA, the CDR3 is TGTGCCAGCAGCGTACTAGCGGGGGGGCCCAATGAGCAGTTCTTC. Translating it yields CASSVLAGGPNEQFF.

This clonotype has more than one count but fewer than ten. The chain uses TRBV7-2 and TRBJ2-5, with TRBD2 matching over 9 bases. J was trimmed by 4 bases and V by 5 bases; bases with no gene match: 8. Germline CDR1 and CDR2: SGHTA and FQGNSA. This CDR3 comprises 15 residues. Here the CDR3 reads CASSPPVAGVETQYF. The CDR3 bases are TGTGCCAGCAGCCCTCCTGTAGCGGGGGTAGAGACCCAGTACTTC.

The chain couples TRBV20-1 to TRBJ2-5; TRBD2 agrees at 9 bases. Germline V gives CDR1 DFQATT, CDR2 SNEGSKA (reference sequence). The CDR3 totals 14 residues. V was pared by 4 bases and J by 2 bases, with 5 bases of the junction left unmatched. The CDR3 sequence: CSANQRGAQETQYF. CDR3 DNA sequence: TGCAGTGCTAACCAGCGGGGGGCGCAAGAGACCCAGTACTTC.

The V call is TRBV10-3, the J call TRBJ2-5; the D is unclear. CDR3 size: 15 residues. V dropped 2 bases and J dropped 2 bases, with 12 bases sitting between them. Germline V CDR1 and CDR2: ENHRY, SYGVKD. The CDR3 here is CAISETAAAQETQYF. Written as DNA, the CDR3 is TGTGCCATCAGTGAGACAGCCGCCGCTCAAGAGACCCAGTACTTC.

CDR3 sequence reads: CASSFLSVPGNTIYF. The CDR3 DNA reads as TGTGCCAGCAGTTTTTTGTCTGTTCCTGGAAACACCATATATTTT. V gene TRBV12-3 or TRBV12-4 combines with J gene TRBJ1-3; no firm D call. This CDR3 region has 15 residues. V was trimmed by 3 bases and J by 2 bases, leaving 11 bases between them.